The 25 T cell receptor beta chains below were found in one sample sequenced in a study of blood T cell repertoires in COVID-19. Using immunoSEQ multiplex PCR, the repertoire was profiled, and TCRdb retains in-frame clones only, with some absent. The sample holds about 110,000 clones, roughly nine tenths seen once. Sequenced: peripheral blood. The origin of the receptors is a middle-aged man with active or convalescent COVID-19.

V and J are TRBV7-9 and TRBJ1-2; no firm D call. CDR3 length: 13 residues. Between the trimmed V and J ends, which lost 8 bases and 7 bases, there was a span of 17 bases. Germline V gene sequence: CDR1 SEHNR, CDR2 FQNEAQ (reference sequence). CDR3 bases: TGTGCCAGCGTCCCGATGTCAGCAGGTGGCTACACCTTC. Residues: CASVPMSAGGYTF.

V is TRBV28 and J is TRBJ1-2; D may be TRBD1 (5 bases). CDR1 and CDR2 from the germline V gene are MDHEN and SYDVKM. CDR3 size: 15 residues. Trimming took 6 bases from V and 8 from J, leaving 22 bases between them. As DNA, the CDR3 is TGTGCCAGCAGAAATCAGATCAGGGAAGGCGGCGGCTACACCTTC. Its protein product is CASRNQIREGGGYTF.

V gene TRBV7-2 combines with J gene TRBJ2-7, with TRBD2 as a possible D gene (6 bases). V was trimmed by 5 bases and J by 0 bases, leaving 14 bases between them. From germline, CDR1 is SGHTA and CDR2 FQGNSA. There are 15 residues in the CDR3. CDR3 residues: CASSQTGTLSYEQYF. CDR3 sequence (DNA): TGTGCCAGCAGCCAAACCGGGACTCTCTCCTACGAGCAGTACTTC.

CDR3 in amino acids: CASGLAGGNEQFF. CDR3 coding DNA: TGCGCCAGCGGACTAGCGGGAGGCAATGAGCAGTTCTTC. The chain has TRBV10-1 and TRBJ2-1, with 14 nucleotides matching TRBD2. V shed 8 bases, J shed 6 bases, and the junction held 0 bases outside the gene matches. The CDR3 runs 13 residues. Germline V gives CDR1 WNHNN, CDR2 SYGVQD (reference sequence).

This clone was recorded a few times. The genes are TRBV16 and TRBJ2-7; 8 bases are a match to TRBD1. The CDR3 is 14 residues long. Germline CDR1 KGHSY, CDR2 FQNENV. V was pared by 2 bases and J by 1 base, with 1 base of the junction left unmatched. CDR3 bases: TGTGCCAGCAGCCAAGGACAGGGTTCCTACGAGCAGTACTTC. Translated: CASSQGQGSYEQYF.

The chain carries TRBV21-1 and TRBJ2-4; TRBD2 was called by the table and not checked on the DNA. TRBV21-1 is annotated as a pseudogene. The CDR3 sequence is 18 residues long. The CDR3 nucleotides are TGTGCCAGCAGCAAATTAGAGAGCATGCTACTAGCCAAAAACATTCAGTACTTC. This gives the protein CASSKLESMLLAKNIQYF.

This clone has a single count. The chain employs TRBV7-3 and TRBJ2-1; possibly TRBD2 for D (5 bases). CDR1 SGHTA and CDR2 FQGTGA come from the germline V gene. CDR3 length: 15 amino acids. V lost 2 bases and J lost 8, with 16 bases in between. CDR3: CASSLWSTRRDEQFF. In DNA form, the CDR3 reads TGTGCCAGCAGCTTATGGTCCACCCGGCGGGATGAGCAGTTCTTC.

The rearrangement joins TRBV6-5 to TRBJ2-1, with TRBD2 matching over 9 bases. The length of the CDR3 is 13 residues. V lost 8 bases to trimming and J lost 1 base; unmatched junction nucleotides: 0. Germline CDR1 reads MNHEY; CDR2 reads SVGAGI. This chain's CDR3 is CASAGGSYNEQFF. For the CDR3, the DNA is TGTGCCAGCGCGGGAGGGTCCTACAATGAGCAGTTCTTC.

The chain carries TRBV3-1 (or the pseudogene TRBV3-2) and TRBJ1-1; D perhaps matches TRBD1 (5 bases). CDR3 size: 13 residues. Germline CDR1 LGHDT, CDR2 YNNKEL (reference sequence). The germline V and J ends were trimmed by 6 bases and 2 bases, with 10 bases remaining between them. CDR3 DNA sequence: TGTGCCAGCAGTCTGACAGCCAACACTGAAGCTTTCTTT. Residues: CASSLTANTEAFF.

The CDR3 sequence: CASSLGTPGNTIYF. CDR3 DNA: TGCGCCAGCAGCTTGGGAACACCTGGAAACACCATATATTTT. The V and J genes are TRBV5-1 and TRBJ1-3; D is unclear. CDR1 and CDR2 from the germline V gene are SGHRS and YFSETQ. This CDR3 is 14 amino acids long. V was shortened by 0 bases and J by 2 bases, with 6 bases between the two germline ends.

The chain combines TRBV10-3 with TRBJ1-2; D call uncertain. V lost 10 bases and J 4 bases, leaving 22 bases between the germline ends. Germline V CDR1 and CDR2: ENHRY, SYGVKD. The CDR3 contains 15 residues. CDR3 bases: TGTGCCAGCTACGCGCCCGAAAGAGATTTCTATGGCTACACCTTC. It yields the protein CASYAPERDFYGYTF.

The chain recombines TRBV7-2 with TRBJ1-4, with D perhaps matching TRBD1 (5 bases). This CDR3 spans 14 amino acids. Trimming left V 5 bases short and J 14 bases short, with 21 bases between. Germline CDR1 reads SGHTA; CDR2 reads FQGNSA. CDR3 loop: CASSVSGRGVGLFF. Written as DNA, the CDR3 is TGTGCCAGCAGCGTATCAGGGCGGGGTGTTGGTCTGTTTTTT.

The chain has TRBV21-1 and TRBJ1-5; the table's D call, TRBD1, has no DNA check behind it. TRBV21-1 is a pseudogene locus. The CDR3 runs to 15 residues. The CDR3 nucleotides read TGTGCCAGCAGCAAAGAGGACCAGGGGAATCAGCCCCAGCATTTT. This sequence encodes CASSKEDQGNQPQHF.

V is TRBV7-2 and J is TRBJ1-4; D is undetermined. The CDR3 consists of 14 residues. Germline V gives CDR1 SGHTA, CDR2 FQGNSA. V was pared by 5 bases and J by 4 bases, with 11 bases between. The CDR3 sequence is CASSGFSINEKLFF. CDR3 nucleotides: TGTGCCAGCAGCGGCTTCTCAATTAATGAAAAACTGTTTTTT. Complete variable domain (other parts from reference TRBV7-2 and TRBJ1-4): GAGVSQSPSNKVTEKGKDVELRCDPISGHTALYWYRQSLGQGLEFLIYFQGNSAPDKSGLPSDRFSAERTGGSVSTLTIQRTQQEDSAVYLCASSGFSINEKLFFGSGTQLSVL.

This sequence joins TRBV5-4 and TRBJ1-3; weak D call: TRBD1 (6 bases). Germline CDR1 reads SGHNT; CDR2 reads YYREEE (reference sequence). This CDR3 has 15 residues. V was shortened by 1 base and J by 4 bases, with 12 bases between the two germline ends. DNA of the CDR3: TGTGCCAGCAGCTTGTTTCCAGGGGAAGGAAACACCATATATTTT. Amino acid sequence: CASSLFPGEGNTIYF. Variable domain in full (rest from reference TRBV5-4 and TRBJ1-3): ETGVTQSPTHLIKTRGQQVTLRCSSQSGHNTVSWYQQALGQGPQFIFQYYREEENGRGNFPPRFSGLQFPNYSSELNVNALELDDSALYLCASSLFPGEGNTIYFGEGSWLTVV.

The V and J genes are TRBV7-9 and TRBJ1-5; D unresolved. This CDR3 contains 12 residues. From germline, CDR1 is SEHNR and CDR2 FQNEAQ (reference sequence). The V gene lost 2 bases and the J gene lost 3 bases, with 2 bases spanning the gap. The CDR3 spells CASSLHNQPQHF. CDR3 bases: TGTGCCAGCAGCTTACACAATCAGCCCCAGCATTTT.

The genes are TRBV18 and TRBJ2-1; TRBD2 matches 8 bases. Unmatched junction bases numbered 4, after V lost 6 bases and J lost 3 bases. The CDR3 spans 14 residues. Germline V gene data show CDR1 as KGHSH and CDR2 as LQKENI. The CDR3 DNA reads TGTGCCAGCTCCCCGGCGGGGGGCTACAATGAGCAGTTCTTC. It encodes CASSPAGGYNEQFF.

The CDR3 protein is CASSEQGTFNQPQHF. The DNA of the CDR3 is TGTGCCAGCTCCGAACAGGGGACCTTCAATCAGCCCCAGCATTTT. The chain combines TRBV18 with TRBJ1-5; the match to TRBD1 covers 7 bases. Germline V gives CDR1 KGHSH, CDR2 LQKENI. V dropped 6 bases and J dropped 3; count of bases not matched to a gene: 8. The CDR3 consists of 15 residues.

The rearrangement uses TRBV7-9 and TRBJ1-5, with 9 bases that match TRBD1. Germline V gene lookup returns CDR1 SEHNR and CDR2 FQNEAQ (reference sequence). Losses at the gene ends were 5 bases for V and 4 bases for J; bases not matched to a gene: 3. This CDR3 contains 14 residues. The CDR3 coding sequence is TGTGCCAGCAGCGGACAGGGGTCGAATCAGCCCCAGCATTTT. Translated: CASSGQGSNQPQHF.

The V gene is TRBV5-1, the J gene TRBJ1-2; D unresolved. This CDR3 spans 16 amino acids. The V gene's germline CDR1 is SGHRS and CDR2 YFSETQ. Trimming shortened V by 0 bases and J by 6 bases, and 18 bases separated the two germline ends. The CDR3 region has the DNA TGCGCCAGCAGCTTGGGGCTACAGAGGGCGGGAAATGGCTACACCTTC. Protein product: CASSLGLQRAGNGYTF.

This chain joins TRBV7-2 and TRBJ1-1; the D gene is possibly TRBD1 (5 bases). Germline-derived CDR1 and CDR2 are SGHTA and FQGNSA. The CDR3 runs to 13 residues. Trimming shortened V by 5 bases and J by 8 bases, and 15 bases separated the two germline ends. CDR3 residues: CASSEGRGLEAFF. CDR3 DNA sequence: TGTGCCAGCAGCGAGGGGAGGGGATTGGAAGCTTTCTTT.

The rearrangement uses TRBV29-1 and TRBJ1-2; 8 bases agree with TRBD1. The V gene's germline CDR1 is SQVTM and CDR2 ANQGSEA. The CDR3 totals 13 residues. V lost 7 bases, J lost 5 bases, and 9 bases stayed unmatched. CDR3 bases: TGCAGCGGCCAGACAGGGGATCTTTATGGCTACACCTTC. It translates to CSGQTGDLYGYTF.

This clone appeared once. The chain employs TRBV7-9 and TRBJ2-2, with TRBD1 matching over 8 bases. The V gene end was trimmed by 3 bases and the J gene end by 5 bases; junction bases not matched to a gene: 5. CDR3 length: 15 residues. CDR1 and CDR2 from the germline V gene are SEHNR and FQNEAQ (reference sequence). CDR3 residues: CASSFPDRGTGELFF. The CDR3 DNA follows: TGTGCCAGCAGCTTTCCCGACAGGGGAACCGGGGAGCTGTTTTTT.

This chain uses TRBV5-6 with TRBJ1-1; 11 bases agree with TRBD1. The CDR3 sequence is 16 residues long. The ends lost 3 bases at V and 2 bases at J; junction bases unmatched: 6. Germline V gene lookup returns CDR1 SGHDT and CDR2 YYEEEE. The CDR3 nucleotides are TGTGCCAGCAGCTGGGGAGGGACAGGGGGTAACACTGAAGCTTTCTTT. Translation gives CASSWGGTGGNTEAFF.

The chain recombines TRBV19 with TRBJ2-7; a weak D match, TRBD1 (6 bases). This CDR3 region has 15 residues. Germline V gives CDR1 LNHDA, CDR2 SQIVND (reference sequence). Deletions cut 4 bases from V and 0 bases from J, with 13 bases between. CDR3 in DNA: TGTGCCAGTAGTAGGGCAGGGGCCAGCTCCTACGAGCAGTACTTC. Residues: CASSRAGASSYEQYF. The full variable domain, its missing parts supplied by reference TRBV19 and TRBJ2-7, is DGGITQSPKYLFRKEGQNVTLSCEQNLNHDAMYWYRQDPGQGLRLIYYSQIVNDFQKGDIAEGYSVSREKKESFPLTVTSAQKNPTAFYLCASSRAGASSYEQYFGPGTRLTVT.